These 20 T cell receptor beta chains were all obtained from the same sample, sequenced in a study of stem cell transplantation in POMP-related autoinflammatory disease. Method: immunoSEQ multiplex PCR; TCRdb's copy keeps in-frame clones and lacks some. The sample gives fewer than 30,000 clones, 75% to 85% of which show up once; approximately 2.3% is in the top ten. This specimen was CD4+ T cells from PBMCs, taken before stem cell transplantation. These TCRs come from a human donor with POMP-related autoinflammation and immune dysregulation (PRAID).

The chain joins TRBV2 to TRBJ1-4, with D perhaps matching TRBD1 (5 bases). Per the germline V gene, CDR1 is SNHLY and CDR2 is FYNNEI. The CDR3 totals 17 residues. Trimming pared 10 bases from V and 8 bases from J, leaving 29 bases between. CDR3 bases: TGTGCCACACGGCCGGGGACCGGGAATGGCGAAGCCGAAAAACTGTTTTTT. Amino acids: CATRPGTGNGEAEKLFF.

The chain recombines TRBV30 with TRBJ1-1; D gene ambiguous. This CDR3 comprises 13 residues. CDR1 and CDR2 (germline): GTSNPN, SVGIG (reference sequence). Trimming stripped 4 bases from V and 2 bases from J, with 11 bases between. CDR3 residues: CAWNRDLNTEAFF. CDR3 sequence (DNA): TGTGCCTGGAACAGAGATCTCAACACTGAAGCTTTCTTT.

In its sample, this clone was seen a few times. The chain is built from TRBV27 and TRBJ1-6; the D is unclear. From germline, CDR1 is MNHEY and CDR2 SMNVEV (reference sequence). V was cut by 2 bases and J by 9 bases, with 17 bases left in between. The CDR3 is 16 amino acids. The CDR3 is CASSLQGLIRGSPLHF. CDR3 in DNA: TGTGCCAGCAGTTTACAAGGCCTTATTAGAGGTTCACCCCTCCACTTT.

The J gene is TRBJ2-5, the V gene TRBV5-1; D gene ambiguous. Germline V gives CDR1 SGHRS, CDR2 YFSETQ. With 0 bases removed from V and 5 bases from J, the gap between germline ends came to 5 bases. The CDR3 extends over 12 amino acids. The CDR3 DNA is TGCGCCAGCAGCTTGGCCGGGGAGACCCAGTACTTC. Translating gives CASSLAGETQYF.

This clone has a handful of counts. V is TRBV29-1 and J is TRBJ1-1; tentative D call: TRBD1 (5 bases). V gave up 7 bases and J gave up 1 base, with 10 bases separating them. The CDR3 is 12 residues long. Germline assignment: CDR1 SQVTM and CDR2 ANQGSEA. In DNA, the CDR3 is TGCAGCGCGACAGCCGGGAACACTGAAGCTTTCTTT. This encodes CSATAGNTEAFF.

The CDR3 loop is CASSLRRESSYEQYF. The CDR3 DNA reads as TGTGCCAGCAGCCTGCGGCGGGAGAGCTCCTACGAGCAGTACTTC. The rearrangement uses TRBV6-1 and TRBJ2-7; 7 nucleotides agree with TRBD2. With V trimmed by 6 bases and J by 0 bases, 8 bases remained unmatched. Germline loops: CDR1 MNHNS, CDR2 SASEGT. The CDR3 totals 15 residues.

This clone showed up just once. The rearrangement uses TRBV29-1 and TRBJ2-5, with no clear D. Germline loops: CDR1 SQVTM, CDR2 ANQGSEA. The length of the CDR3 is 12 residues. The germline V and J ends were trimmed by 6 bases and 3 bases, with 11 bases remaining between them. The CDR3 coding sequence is TGCAGCGTGGCTCTGACGGAAGAGACCCAGTACTTC. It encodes CSVALTEETQYF.

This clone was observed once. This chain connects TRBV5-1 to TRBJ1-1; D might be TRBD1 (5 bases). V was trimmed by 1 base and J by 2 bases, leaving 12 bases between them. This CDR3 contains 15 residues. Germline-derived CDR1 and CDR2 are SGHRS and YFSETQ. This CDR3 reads CASSLSGTFNTEAFF. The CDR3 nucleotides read TGCGCCAGCAGCTTGTCCGGGACGTTTAACACTGAAGCTTTCTTT.

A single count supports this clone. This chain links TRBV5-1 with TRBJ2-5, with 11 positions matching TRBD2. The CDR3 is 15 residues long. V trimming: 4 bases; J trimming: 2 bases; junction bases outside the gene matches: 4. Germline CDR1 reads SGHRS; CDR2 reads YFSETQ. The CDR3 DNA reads TGCGCCAGCAGCGAAGGGACTAGCGGACAAGAGACCCAGTACTTC. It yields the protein CASSEGTSGQETQYF. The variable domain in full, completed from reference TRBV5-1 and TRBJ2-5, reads KAGVTQTPRYLIKTRGQQVTLSCSPISGHRSVSWYQQTPGQGLQFLFEYFSETQRNKGNFPGRFSGRQFSNSRSEMNVSTLELGDSALYLCASSEGTSGQETQYFGPGTRLLVL.

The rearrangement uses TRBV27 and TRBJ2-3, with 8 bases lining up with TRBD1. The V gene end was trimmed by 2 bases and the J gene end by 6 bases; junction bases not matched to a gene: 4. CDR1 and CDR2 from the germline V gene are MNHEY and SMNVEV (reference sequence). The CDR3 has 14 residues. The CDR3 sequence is CASSLVQGEDTQYF. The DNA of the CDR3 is TGTGCCAGCAGTTTAGTACAGGGGGAGGATACGCAGTATTTT.

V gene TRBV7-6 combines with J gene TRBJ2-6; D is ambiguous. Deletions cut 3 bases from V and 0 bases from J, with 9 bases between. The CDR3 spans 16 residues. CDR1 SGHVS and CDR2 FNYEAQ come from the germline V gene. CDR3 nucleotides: TGTGCCAGCAGCTTGAATAGCCTCTCTGGGGCCAACGTCCTGACTTTC. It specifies CASSLNSLSGANVLTF.

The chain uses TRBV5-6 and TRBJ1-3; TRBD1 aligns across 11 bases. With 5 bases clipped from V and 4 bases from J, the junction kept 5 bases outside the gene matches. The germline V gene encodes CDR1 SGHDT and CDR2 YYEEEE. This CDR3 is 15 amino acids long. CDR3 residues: CASRGQGGPGNTIYF. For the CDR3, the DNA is TGTGCCAGCAGGGGACAGGGGGGACCCGGAAACACCATATATTTT.

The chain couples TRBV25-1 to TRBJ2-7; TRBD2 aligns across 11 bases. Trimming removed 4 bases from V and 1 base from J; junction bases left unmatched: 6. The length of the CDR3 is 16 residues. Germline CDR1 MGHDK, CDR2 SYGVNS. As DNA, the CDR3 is TGTGCCAGCAGTGCCCTTGGGACTAGCGGATCCTACGAGCAGTACTTC. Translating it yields CASSALGTSGSYEQYF.

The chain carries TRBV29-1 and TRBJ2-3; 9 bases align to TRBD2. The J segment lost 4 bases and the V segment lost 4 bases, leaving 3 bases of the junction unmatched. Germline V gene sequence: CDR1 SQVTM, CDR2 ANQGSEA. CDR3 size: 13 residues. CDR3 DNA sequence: TGCAGCGTTGCCAGCGGGAGGTCAGATACGCAGTATTTT. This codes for CSVASGRSDTQYF.

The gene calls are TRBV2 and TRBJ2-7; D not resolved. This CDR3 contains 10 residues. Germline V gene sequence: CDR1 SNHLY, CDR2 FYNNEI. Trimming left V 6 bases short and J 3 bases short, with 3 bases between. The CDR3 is CASRVYEQYF. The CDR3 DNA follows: TGTGCCAGCAGGGTCTACGAGCAGTACTTC.

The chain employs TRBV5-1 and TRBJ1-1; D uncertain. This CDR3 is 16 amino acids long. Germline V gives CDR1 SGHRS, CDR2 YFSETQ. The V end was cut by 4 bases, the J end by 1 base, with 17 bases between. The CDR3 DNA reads TGCGCCAGCAGCCCTGATGGGGAGGGAGGGAACACTGAAGCTTTCTTT. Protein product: CASSPDGEGGNTEAFF.

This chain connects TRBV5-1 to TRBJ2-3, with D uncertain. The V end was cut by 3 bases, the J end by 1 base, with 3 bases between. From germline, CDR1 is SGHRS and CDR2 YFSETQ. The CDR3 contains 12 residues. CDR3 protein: CASSSGTDTQYF. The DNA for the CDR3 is TGCGCCAGCAGCTCAGGCACAGATACGCAGTATTTT.

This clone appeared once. CDR3 nucleotides: TGTGCCAGCAGTTACTTTTCCGGGGAGCTGTTTTTT. Protein: CASSYFSGELFF. The chain joins TRBV6-5 to TRBJ2-2; no reliable D call. Trimming pared 1 base from V and 6 bases from J, leaving 3 bases between. Germline assignment: CDR1 MNHEY and CDR2 SVGAGI. The CDR3 has 12 amino acids.

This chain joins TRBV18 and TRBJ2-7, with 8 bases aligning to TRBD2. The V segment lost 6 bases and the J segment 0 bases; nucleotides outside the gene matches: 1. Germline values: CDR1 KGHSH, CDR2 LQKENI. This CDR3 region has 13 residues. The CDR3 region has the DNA TGTGCCAGCTCGCGGGGGGTCTCCTACGAGCAGTACTTC. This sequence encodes CASSRGVSYEQYF.

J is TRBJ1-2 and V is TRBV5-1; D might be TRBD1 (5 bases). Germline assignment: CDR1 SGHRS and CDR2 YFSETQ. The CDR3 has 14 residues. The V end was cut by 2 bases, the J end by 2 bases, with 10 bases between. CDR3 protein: CASSFDSLNYGYTF. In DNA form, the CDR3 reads TGCGCCAGCAGCTTCGACAGTTTGAACTATGGCTACACCTTC.